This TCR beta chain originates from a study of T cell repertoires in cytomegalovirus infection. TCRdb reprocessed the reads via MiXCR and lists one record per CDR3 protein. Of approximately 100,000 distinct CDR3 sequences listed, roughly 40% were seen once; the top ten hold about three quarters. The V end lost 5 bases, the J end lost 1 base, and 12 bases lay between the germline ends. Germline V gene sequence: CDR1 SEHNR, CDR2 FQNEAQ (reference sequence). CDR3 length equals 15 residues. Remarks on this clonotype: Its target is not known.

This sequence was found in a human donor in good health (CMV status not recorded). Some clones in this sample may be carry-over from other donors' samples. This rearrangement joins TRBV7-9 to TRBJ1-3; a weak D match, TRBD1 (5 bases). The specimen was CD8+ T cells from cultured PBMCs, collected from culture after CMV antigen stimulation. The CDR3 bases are TGTGCCAGCAGCCCCGGACATAGATCTGGAAACACCATATATTTT. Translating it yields CASSPGHRSGNTIYF.